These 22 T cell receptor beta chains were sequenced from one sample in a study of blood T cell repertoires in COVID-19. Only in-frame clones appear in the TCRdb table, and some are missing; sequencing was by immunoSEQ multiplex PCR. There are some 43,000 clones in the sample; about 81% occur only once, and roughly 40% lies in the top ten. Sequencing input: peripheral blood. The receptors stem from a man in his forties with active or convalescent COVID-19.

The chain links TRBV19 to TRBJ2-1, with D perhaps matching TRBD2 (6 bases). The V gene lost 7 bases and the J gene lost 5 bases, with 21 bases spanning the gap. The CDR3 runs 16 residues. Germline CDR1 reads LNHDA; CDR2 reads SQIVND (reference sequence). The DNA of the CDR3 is TGTGCCAGTAAGAGCGGCCGGGGGTTTACCGACAATGAGCAGTTCTTC. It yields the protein CASKSGRGFTDNEQFF.

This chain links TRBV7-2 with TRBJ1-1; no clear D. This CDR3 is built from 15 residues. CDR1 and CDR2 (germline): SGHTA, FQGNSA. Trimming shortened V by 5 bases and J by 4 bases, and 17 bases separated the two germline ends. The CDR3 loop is CASSVTGDSGTEAFF. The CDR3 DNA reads TGTGCCAGCAGCGTAACCGGGGATTCGGGCACTGAAGCTTTCTTT.

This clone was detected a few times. In nucleotides, the CDR3 is TGTGCCAGCAGCTTAATGGGACTAGCAGATTACAATGAGCAGTTCTTC. Its protein product is CASSLMGLADYNEQFF. The rearrangement links TRBV7-9 to TRBJ2-1, with 9 nucleotides matching TRBD2. The V segment lost 2 bases and the J segment 4 bases; nucleotides outside the gene matches: 6. Germline V gene data show CDR1 as SEHNR and CDR2 as FQNEAQ (reference sequence). The CDR3 is made up of 16 amino acids.

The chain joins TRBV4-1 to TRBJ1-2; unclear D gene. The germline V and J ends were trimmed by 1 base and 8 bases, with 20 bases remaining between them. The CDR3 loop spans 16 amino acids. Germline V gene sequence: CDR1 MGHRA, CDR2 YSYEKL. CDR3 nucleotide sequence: TGCGCCAGCAGCCAAGGTGACGGGGTGAACCTAGGCGGCTACACCTTC. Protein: CASSQGDGVNLGGYTF.

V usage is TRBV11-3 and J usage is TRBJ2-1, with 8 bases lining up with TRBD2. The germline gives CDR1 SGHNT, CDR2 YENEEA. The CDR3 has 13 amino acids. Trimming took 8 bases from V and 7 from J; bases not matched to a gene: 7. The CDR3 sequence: CASLERGRNEQFF. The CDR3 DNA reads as TGTGCCAGCTTGGAGCGGGGGCGAAATGAGCAGTTCTTC.

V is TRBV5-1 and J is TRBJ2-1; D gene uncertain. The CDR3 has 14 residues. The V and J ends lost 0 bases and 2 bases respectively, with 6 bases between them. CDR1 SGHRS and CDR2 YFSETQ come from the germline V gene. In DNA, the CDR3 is TGCGCCAGCAGCTTGGTAGAACCCTACAATGAGCAGTTCTTC. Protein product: CASSLVEPYNEQFF.

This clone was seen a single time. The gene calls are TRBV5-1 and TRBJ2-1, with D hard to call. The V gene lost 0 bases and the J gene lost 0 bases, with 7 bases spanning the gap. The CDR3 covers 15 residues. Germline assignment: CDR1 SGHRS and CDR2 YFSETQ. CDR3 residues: CASSLVTSSYNEQFF. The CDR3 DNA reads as TGCGCCAGCAGCTTGGTCACGAGCTCCTACAATGAGCAGTTCTTC.

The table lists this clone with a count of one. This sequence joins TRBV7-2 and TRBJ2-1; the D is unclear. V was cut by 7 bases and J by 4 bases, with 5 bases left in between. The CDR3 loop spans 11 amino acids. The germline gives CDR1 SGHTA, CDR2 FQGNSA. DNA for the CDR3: TGTGCCAGCAACACATACAATGAGCAGTTCTTC. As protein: CASNTYNEQFF.

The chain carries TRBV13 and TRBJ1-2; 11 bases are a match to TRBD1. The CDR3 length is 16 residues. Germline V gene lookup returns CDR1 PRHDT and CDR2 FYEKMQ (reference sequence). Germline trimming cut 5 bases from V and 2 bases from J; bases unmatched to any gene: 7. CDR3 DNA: TGTGCCAGCAGCAAAGCCGGGACAGGGGGAAACTATGGCTACACCTTC. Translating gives CASSKAGTGGNYGYTF.

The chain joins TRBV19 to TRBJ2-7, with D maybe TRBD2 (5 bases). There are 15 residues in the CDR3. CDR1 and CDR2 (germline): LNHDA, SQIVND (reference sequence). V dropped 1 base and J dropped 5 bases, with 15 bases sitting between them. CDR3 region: CASSIGPTRIHEQYF. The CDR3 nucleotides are TGTGCCAGTAGTATAGGCCCAACTAGGATCCACGAGCAGTACTTC.

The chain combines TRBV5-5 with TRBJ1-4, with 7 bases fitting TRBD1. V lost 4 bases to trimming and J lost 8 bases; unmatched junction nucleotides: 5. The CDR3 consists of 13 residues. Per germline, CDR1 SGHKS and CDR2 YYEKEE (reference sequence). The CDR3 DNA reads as TGTGCCAGCAGCATCGGACAGGAAGAAAAACTGTTTTTT. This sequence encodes CASSIGQEEKLFF.

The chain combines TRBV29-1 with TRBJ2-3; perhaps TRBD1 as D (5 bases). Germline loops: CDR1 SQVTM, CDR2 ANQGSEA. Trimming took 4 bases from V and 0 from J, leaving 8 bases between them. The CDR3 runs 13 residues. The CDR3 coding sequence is TGCAGCGTTGGGACAATCAGCACAGATACGCAGTATTTT. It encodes CSVGTISTDTQYF.

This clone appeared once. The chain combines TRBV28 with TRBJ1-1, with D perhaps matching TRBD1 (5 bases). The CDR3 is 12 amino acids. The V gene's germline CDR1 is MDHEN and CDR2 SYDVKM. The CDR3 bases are TGTAACGTCGGGGGTCTGAACACTGAAGCTTTCTTT. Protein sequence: CNVGGLNTEAFF.

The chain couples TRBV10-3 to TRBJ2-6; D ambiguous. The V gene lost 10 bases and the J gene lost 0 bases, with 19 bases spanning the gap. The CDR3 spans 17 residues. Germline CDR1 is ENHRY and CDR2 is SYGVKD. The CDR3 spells CASQFDLGPSGANVLTF. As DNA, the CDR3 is TGTGCCAGTCAATTCGATCTGGGCCCCTCTGGGGCCAACGTCCTGACTTTC.

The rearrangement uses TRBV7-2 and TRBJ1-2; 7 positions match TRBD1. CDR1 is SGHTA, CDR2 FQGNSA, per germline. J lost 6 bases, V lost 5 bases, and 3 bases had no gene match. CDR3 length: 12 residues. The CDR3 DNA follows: TGTGCCAGCAGCAAAGACAGGGATGGCTACACCTTC. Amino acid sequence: CASSKDRDGYTF.

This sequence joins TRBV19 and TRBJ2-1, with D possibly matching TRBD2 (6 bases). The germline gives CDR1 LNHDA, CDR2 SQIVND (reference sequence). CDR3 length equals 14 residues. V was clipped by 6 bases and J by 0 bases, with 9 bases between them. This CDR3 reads CASSTDYSYNEQFF. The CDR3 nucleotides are TGTGCCAGTAGCACGGACTACTCCTACAATGAGCAGTTCTTC.

This CDR3 reads CASSPSWASGDKNIQYF. CDR3 coding DNA: TGTGCCAGCTCACCGTCCTGGGCTTCGGGGGACAAAAACATTCAGTACTTC. This sequence joins TRBV18 and TRBJ2-4; maybe TRBD2 (6 bases). Looked up from germline, CDR1 is KGHSH and CDR2 is LQKENI. V was shortened by 3 bases and J by 3 bases, with 18 bases between the two germline ends. The CDR3 covers 17 residues.

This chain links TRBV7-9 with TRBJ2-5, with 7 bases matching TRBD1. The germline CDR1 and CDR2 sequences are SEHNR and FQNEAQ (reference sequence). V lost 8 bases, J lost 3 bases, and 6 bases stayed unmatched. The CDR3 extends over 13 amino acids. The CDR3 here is CASAVGGEETQYF. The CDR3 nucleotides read TGTGCCAGCGCCGTAGGGGGCGAAGAGACCCAGTACTTC.

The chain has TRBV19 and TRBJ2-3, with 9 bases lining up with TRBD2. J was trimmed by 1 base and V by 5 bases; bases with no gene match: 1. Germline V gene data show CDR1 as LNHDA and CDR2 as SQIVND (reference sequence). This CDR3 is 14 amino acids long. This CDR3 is CASSLAGGTDTQYF. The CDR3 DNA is TGTGCCAGTAGTTTAGCGGGGGGCACAGATACGCAGTATTTT.

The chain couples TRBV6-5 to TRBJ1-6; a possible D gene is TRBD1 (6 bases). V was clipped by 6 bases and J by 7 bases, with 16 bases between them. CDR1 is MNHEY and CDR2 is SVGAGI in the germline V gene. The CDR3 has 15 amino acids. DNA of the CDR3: TGTGCCAGCAGATCGAACAGGGCGGCGAATTCACCCCTCCACTTT. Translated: CASRSNRAANSPLHF.

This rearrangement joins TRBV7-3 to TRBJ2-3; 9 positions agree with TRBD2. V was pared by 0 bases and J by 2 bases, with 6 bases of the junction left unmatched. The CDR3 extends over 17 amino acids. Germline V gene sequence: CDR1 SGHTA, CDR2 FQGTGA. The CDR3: CASSLTGLAGITDTQYF. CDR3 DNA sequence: TGTGCCAGCAGCTTAACGGGCCTAGCGGGGATCACAGATACGCAGTATTTT.

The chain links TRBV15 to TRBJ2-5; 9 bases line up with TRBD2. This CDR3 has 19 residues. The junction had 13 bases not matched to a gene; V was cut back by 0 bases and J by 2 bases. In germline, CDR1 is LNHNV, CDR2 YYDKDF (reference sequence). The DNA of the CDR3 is TGTGCCACCAGCAGAGATCGGGATATAGCGGGGGTCATACAAGAGACCCAGTACTTC. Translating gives CATSRDRDIAGVIQETQYF.